Detailed here is one T cell receptor (beta chain). What it binds is not known. The sample belongs to a study of vaccination effects on CD4 cells after COVID-19. Clones were sequenced by immunoSEQ multiplex PCR, and TCRdb holds only the in-frame ones, with some missing. Counted here are more than 20,000 clones, around 66% occurring once; the ten biggest clones make up 18%. General study points: The study had few convalescent patients and no early post-infection timepoints.

Pools of viral peptides were used by the ViraFEST assay to expand antigen-specific CD4+ T cells ahead of sequencing. Upon completion of around ten days in culture, CD4+ T cells were isolated. This person's SARS-CoV-2 infection, confirmed by PCR, occurred between March and December 2020. Every well got fewer than 2.5 million PBMC, which were grown with around 10 IU/ml IL-2 and 10 ug/ml peptides. Trimming took 5 bases from V and 5 from J; bases not matched to a gene: 10. The CDR3 extends over 14 amino acids. Germline loops: CDR1 GTSNPN, CDR2 SVGIG (reference sequence). This receptor was obtained from a human donor who had a prior SARS-CoV-2 infection. The rearrangement links TRBV30 to TRBJ2-5, with TRBD1 identical over 8 bases. The sample here was CD4+ T cells from PBMCs cultured with SARS-CoV-2 spike peptides, taken before COVID-19 vaccination. CDR3 loop: CAWSHQGAWETQYF. Here the CDR3 DNA reads TGTGCCTGGTCCCATCAGGGGGCATGGGAGACCCAGTACTTC.